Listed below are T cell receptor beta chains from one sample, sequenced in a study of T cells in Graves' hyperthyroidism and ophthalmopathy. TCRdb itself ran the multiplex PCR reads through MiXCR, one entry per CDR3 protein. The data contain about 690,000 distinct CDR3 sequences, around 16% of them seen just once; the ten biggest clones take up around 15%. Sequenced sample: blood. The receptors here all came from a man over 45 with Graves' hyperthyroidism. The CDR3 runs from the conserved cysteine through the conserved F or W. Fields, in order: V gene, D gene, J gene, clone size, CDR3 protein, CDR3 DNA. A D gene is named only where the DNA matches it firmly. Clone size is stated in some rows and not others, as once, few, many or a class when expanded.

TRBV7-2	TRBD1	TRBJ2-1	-	CASSPSGTAYNEQFF	TGTGCCAGCAGCCCGTCCGGGACAGCCTACAATGAGCAGTTCTTC
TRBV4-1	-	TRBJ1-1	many	CASSAHSGSEAFF	TGCGCCAGCAGCGCTCACTCAGGGAGTGAAGCTTTCTTT
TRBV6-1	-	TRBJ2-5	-	CASTLTGRETQYF	TGTGCCAGCACCTTAACAGGGAGAGAGACCCAGTACTTC
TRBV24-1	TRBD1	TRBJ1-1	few	CATSDSGDRGSEAFF	TGTGCCACCAGTGATTCTGGGGACAGGGGATCTGAAGCTTTCTTT
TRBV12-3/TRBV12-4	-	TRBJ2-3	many	CASSSYVNPDTQYF	TGTGCCAGCAGCTCGTACGTTAATCCCGATACGCAGTATTTT
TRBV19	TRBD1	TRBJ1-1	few	CASNNNRGLAFF	TGTGCCAGTAACAACAACAGGGGGCTCGCTTTCTTT
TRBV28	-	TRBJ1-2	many	CASSRTEYYGYTF	TGTGCCAGCAGTCGGACGGAGTACTATGGCTACACCTTC
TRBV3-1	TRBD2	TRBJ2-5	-	CASSWTSGNDKTQYF	TGTGCCAGCAGCTGGACTAGCGGGAATGACAAGACCCAGTACTTC
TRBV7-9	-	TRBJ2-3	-	CASSLDSSGMHTDTQCF	TGTGCCAGCAGCTTAGATTCGTCGGGAATGCACACAGATACGCAGTGTTTT
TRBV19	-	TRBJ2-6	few	CASSILRQNSGANVLTF	TGTGCCAGTAGTATATTGCGACAGAACTCTGGGGCCAACGTCCTGACTTTC
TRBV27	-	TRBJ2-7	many	CASRSSGGHEQYF	TGTGCCAGCAGATCCTCCGGGGGACACGAGCAGTACTTC
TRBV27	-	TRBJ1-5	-	CASRSRDTNSPQHF	TGTGCCAGCAGATCCCGGGACACCAATTCCCCCCAGCATTTT
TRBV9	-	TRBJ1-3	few	CASSVERGTENTIYF	TGTGCCAGCAGCGTAGAGCGGGGGACCGAAAACACCATATATTTT
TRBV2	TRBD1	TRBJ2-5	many	CASTRDRGLQETQYF	TGTGCCAGCACCAGGGACAGGGGGCTCCAAGAGACCCAGTACTTC
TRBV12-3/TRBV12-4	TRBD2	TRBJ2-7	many	CASGTSGNLIDEQYF	TGTGCCAGCGGGACTAGCGGGAACCTGATCGACGAGCAGTACTTC
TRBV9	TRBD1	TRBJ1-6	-	CASSVEGTENSPLHF	TGTGCCAGCAGCGTAGAAGGGACAGAAAATTCACCCCTCCACTTT
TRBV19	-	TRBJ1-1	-	CASSSQGRDTEAFF	TGTGCCAGTAGTTCCCAGGGAAGGGACACTGAAGCTTTCTTT
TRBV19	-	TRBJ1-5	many	CASSMGSISNQPQHF	TGTGCCAGTAGTATGGGGTCCATTAGCAATCAGCCCCAGCATTTT
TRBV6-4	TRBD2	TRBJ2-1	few	CASSYSGLAGWNEQFF	TGTGCCAGCAGTTATAGCGGACTAGCGGGATGGAATGAGCAGTTCTTC
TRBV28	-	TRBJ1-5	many	CASSLTGVSQPQHF	TGTGCCAGCAGTTTAACGGGGGTATCCCAGCCCCAGCATTTT
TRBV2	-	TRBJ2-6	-	CASLLDRSSGANVLTF	TGTGCCAGTTTATTGGACAGAAGCTCTGGGGCCAACGTCCTGACTTTC
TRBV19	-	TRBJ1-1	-	CASSPRRVNTEAFF	TGTGCCAGTAGTCCACGACGGGTGAACACTGAAGCTTTCTTT
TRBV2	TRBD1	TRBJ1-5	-	CASSKGAHNQPQHF	TGTGCCAGCAGTAAGGGGGCGCACAATCAGCCCCAGCATTTT
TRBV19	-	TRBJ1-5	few	CASSIRINQPQHF	TGTGCCAGTAGTATCAGGATTAATCAGCCCCAGCATTTT
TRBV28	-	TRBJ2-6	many	CASSLAPASGANVLTF	TGTGCCAGCAGTTTAGCACCAGCCTCTGGGGCCAACGTCCTGACTTTC
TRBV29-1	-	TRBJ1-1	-	CSVVIGVNTEAFF	TGCAGCGTTGTTATAGGGGTGAACACTGAAGCTTTCTTT
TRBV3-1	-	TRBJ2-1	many	CASSRIAGGTKYNEQFF	TGTGCCAGCAGCCGTATTGCCGGAGGGACAAAATACAATGAGCAGTTCTTC
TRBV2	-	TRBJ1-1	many	CASSGFLREDTEAFF	TGTGCCAGCAGTGGGTTCCTCCGAGAGGACACTGAAGCTTTCTTT
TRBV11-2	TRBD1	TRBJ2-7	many	CASSLGDRGYEQYF	TGTGCCAGCAGCTTAGGGGACAGGGGTTACGAGCAGTACTTC
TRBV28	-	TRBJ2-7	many	CASLADEQYF	TGTGCCAGTCTAGCCGACGAGCAGTACTTC
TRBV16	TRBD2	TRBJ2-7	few	CASSQSGSGRKTSGSYEQYF	TGTGCCAGCAGCCAATCTGGGAGCGGGAGAAAGACTAGCGGGAGCTACGAGCAGTACTTC
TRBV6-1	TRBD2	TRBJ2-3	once	CASAPSGLAGDTDTQYF	TGTGCCAGCGCTCCGAGCGGGCTAGCGGGAGACACAGATACGCAGTATTTT
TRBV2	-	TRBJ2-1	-	CASSDERSSYEQFF	TGTGCCAGCAGTGATGAGCGGTCCTCCTACGAGCAGTTCTTC
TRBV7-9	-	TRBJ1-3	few	CASSILTGGSGNTIYF	TGTGCCAGCAGTATCCTAACCGGGGGCTCTGGAAACACCATATATTTT
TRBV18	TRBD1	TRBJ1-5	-	CASSPYGQVGQPQHF	TGTGCCAGCTCACCCTATGGACAGGTCGGTCAGCCCCAGCATTTT
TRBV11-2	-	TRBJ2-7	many	CASSLGPGALSYEQYF	TGTGCCAGCAGCTTAGGTCCAGGCGCACTCTCCTACGAGCAGTACTTC
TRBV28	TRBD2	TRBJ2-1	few	CASTHGGVAGAGYNEQFF	TGTGCCAGCACTCACGGTGGGGTAGCGGGAGCGGGGTACAATGAGCAGTTCTTC
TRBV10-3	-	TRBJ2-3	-	CAISGTLSTDTQYF	TGTGCCATCAGTGGGACACTCAGCACAGATACGCAGTATTTT
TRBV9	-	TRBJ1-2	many	CASSATGQANYGYTF	TGTGCCAGCAGCGCGACAGGCCAAGCTAACTATGGCTACACCTTC
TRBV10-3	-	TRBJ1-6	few	CAISETQGLDYNSPLHF	TGTGCCATCAGTGAGACCCAGGGGTTGGACTATAATTCACCCCTCCACTTT
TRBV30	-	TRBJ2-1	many	CAWKSGASEQFF	TGTGCCTGGAAATCGGGGGCTAGTGAGCAGTTCTTC
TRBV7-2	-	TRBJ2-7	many	CASSRETSSYEQYF	TGTGCCAGCTCCCGTGAAACTAGTTCTTACGAGCAGTACTTC
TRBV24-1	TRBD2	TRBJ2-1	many	CATSDLLAGAINEQFF	TGTGCCACCAGTGACCTCCTAGCGGGAGCTATTAATGAGCAGTTCTTC
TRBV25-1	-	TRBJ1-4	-	CASSDPTTTNEKLFF	TGTGCCAGCAGTGACCCTACTACAACTAATGAAAAACTGTTTTTT